The rows below give T cell receptor beta chains drawn from one sample of a study of Ad26.COV2.S vaccination and SARS-CoV-2 variants. Using immunoSEQ multiplex PCR, the repertoire was profiled, and TCRdb retains in-frame clones only, with some absent. The table shows 440,000 or so clones, with 90% occurring only once. The sample consisted of peripheral blood, taken in a trial of Ad26.COV2.S vaccine versus placebo. Receptors originate from a person aged 18-65 years who received the Ad26.COV2.S COVID-19 vaccine or a placebo. Each CDR3 is given with its conserved first and last residue. D genes are given only for firm matches. Not all rows give a size; the values are once, few, many and, for expanded clones, a class.

abundance: .; d_gene: .; j_gene: TRBJ2-1; len: 16; v_gene: TRBV24-1; CDR3nt: TGTGCCACCAGTGATAGGACTAACCCAAAATACAATGAGCAGTTCTTC; CDR3aa: CATSDRTNPKYNEQFF
abundance: .; d_gene: .; j_gene: TRBJ2-5; len: 13; v_gene: TRBV7-7; CDR3nt: TGTGCCAGCAGCCAAGGGCAGCGGCAGACCCAGTACTTC; CDR3aa: CASSQGQRQTQYF
abundance: .; d_gene: TRBD1; j_gene: TRBJ1-4; len: 16; v_gene: TRBV10-2; CDR3nt: TGCGCCAGCAGGGATGACCCCGGGACAGGGAATGAAAAACTGTTTTTT; CDR3aa: CASRDDPGTGNEKLFF
abundance: once; d_gene: .; j_gene: TRBJ2-1; len: 13; v_gene: TRBV10-3; CDR3nt: TGTGCCATCAGCCCGACAGTGGGCAATGAGCAGTTCTTC; CDR3aa: CAISPTVGNEQFF
abundance: .; d_gene: .; j_gene: TRBJ2-7; len: 16; v_gene: TRBV27; CDR3nt: TGTGCCAGCAGTTTATCGGCAGATACAGGGCACTACGAGCAGTACTTC; CDR3aa: CASSLSADTGHYEQYF
abundance: .; d_gene: TRBD2; j_gene: TRBJ2-5; len: 14; v_gene: TRBV9; CDR3nt: TGTGCCAGCAGCCCATCGGGGGGGAGGGAGACCCAGTACTTC; CDR3aa: CASSPSGGRETQYF
abundance: once; d_gene: .; j_gene: TRBJ2-1; len: 14; v_gene: TRBV4-3; CDR3nt: TGCGCCAGCAGCCAAGATCCTGGGGAGCTTGAGCAGTTCTTC; CDR3aa: CASSQDPGELEQFF
abundance: .; d_gene: .; j_gene: TRBJ2-4; len: 14; v_gene: TRBV7-2; CDR3nt: TGTGCCAGCAGCTTAGGGGAGGCCAAAAACATTCAGTACTTC; CDR3aa: CASSLGEAKNIQYF
abundance: .; d_gene: .; j_gene: TRBJ1-3; len: 17; v_gene: TRBV7-2; CDR3nt: TGTGCCAGCAGCTTAAATCTTGTCGGGAGCTCTGGAAACACCATATATTTT; CDR3aa: CASSLNLVGSSGNTIYF
abundance: .; d_gene: .; j_gene: TRBJ1-1; len: 11; v_gene: TRBV12-3/TRBV12-4; CDR3nt: TGTGCCAGCCAGGAGAACACTGAAGCTTTCTTT; CDR3aa: CASQENTEAFF
abundance: .; d_gene: .; j_gene: TRBJ1-1; len: 15; v_gene: TRBV6-8; CDR3nt: TGTGCCAGCAGTTACTACAGGGAGGAGGTGACTGAAGCTTTCTTT; CDR3aa: CASSYYREEVTEAFF
abundance: .; d_gene: .; j_gene: TRBJ1-1; len: 15; v_gene: TRBV6-2/TRBV6-3; CDR3nt: TGTGCCAGCAGTTACGTCCGGAACATGAACACTGAAGCTTTCTTT; CDR3aa: CASSYVRNMNTEAFF
abundance: .; d_gene: TRBD1; j_gene: TRBJ2-7; len: 14; v_gene: TRBV5-4; CDR3nt: TGTGCCAGCAGCTCAAGGACAGGGACCTACGAGCAGTACTTC; CDR3aa: CASSSRTGTYEQYF
abundance: .; d_gene: .; j_gene: TRBJ1-5; len: 15; v_gene: TRBV30; CDR3nt: TGTGCCTGGAGTGTACTAGGGTTGCGCGATCAGCCCCAGCATTTT; CDR3aa: CAWSVLGLRDQPQHF
abundance: once; d_gene: .; j_gene: TRBJ2-5; len: 12; v_gene: TRBV25-1; CDR3nt: TGTGCCAGCAGTGAGCCGGGGGAGACCCAGTACTTC; CDR3aa: CASSEPGETQYF
abundance: .; d_gene: TRBD2; j_gene: TRBJ2-2; len: 17; v_gene: TRBV29-1; CDR3nt: TGCAGCGTTGAAGAGTATCAGGTCGGGAGGGGAACCGGGGAGCTGTTTTTT; CDR3aa: CSVEEYQVGRGTGELFF
abundance: .; d_gene: TRBD1; j_gene: TRBJ1-5; len: 15; v_gene: TRBV12-5; CDR3nt: TGTGCTAGTGGTTTATTCAGGGGGCAGGGTCAGCCCCAGCATTTT; CDR3aa: CASGLFRGQGQPQHF
abundance: once; d_gene: .; j_gene: TRBJ2-2; len: 15; v_gene: TRBV7-9; CDR3nt: TGTGCCAGCAGCTTATTGGTCGGCGTCCCCGGGGAGCTGTTTTTT; CDR3aa: CASSLLVGVPGELFF
abundance: once; d_gene: TRBD1; j_gene: TRBJ2-7; len: 14; v_gene: TRBV5-1; CDR3nt: TGCGCCAGCAGCTCGACCGGGACAGGGGACGAGCAGTACTTC; CDR3aa: CASSSTGTGDEQYF
abundance: .; d_gene: TRBD2; j_gene: TRBJ2-7; len: 14; v_gene: TRBV11-2; CDR3nt: TGTGCCAGCAGCTTTAGCGGGATGGGGTACGAGCAGTACTTC; CDR3aa: CASSFSGMGYEQYF
abundance: .; d_gene: .; j_gene: TRBJ1-6; len: 12; v_gene: TRBV6-1; CDR3nt: TGTGCCAGCAGTGAAAGCGACTACCCCCTCCACTTT; CDR3aa: CASSESDYPLHF
abundance: .; d_gene: .; j_gene: TRBJ2-3; len: 20; v_gene: TRBV5-4; CDR3nt: TGTGCCAGCAGCCGAGAGGGCGGCTTTTCCCCACAAACTAGCACAGATACGCAGTATTTT; CDR3aa: CASSREGGFSPQTSTDTQYF
abundance: .; d_gene: TRBD2; j_gene: TRBJ2-4; len: 21; v_gene: TRBV4-3; CDR3nt: TGCGCCAGCAGCCCCACGATCCTTCGACTAGCGGGAGGCGGGGCCAAAAACATTCAGTACTTC; CDR3aa: CASSPTILRLAGGGAKNIQYF
abundance: .; d_gene: TRBD2; j_gene: TRBJ2-1; len: 16; v_gene: TRBV4-3; CDR3nt: TGCGCCAGCAGCCAAGACGGGGGAGGGCGCGACAATGAGCAGTTCTTC; CDR3aa: CASSQDGGGRDNEQFF
abundance: .; d_gene: .; j_gene: TRBJ2-2; len: 15; v_gene: TRBV5-1; CDR3nt: TGCGCCAGCACCTCAACAGGGTCGGTTACCGGGGAGCTGTTTTTT; CDR3aa: CASTSTGSVTGELFF
abundance: .; d_gene: TRBD2; j_gene: TRBJ2-1; len: 16; v_gene: TRBV4-3; CDR3nt: TGCGCCAGCAGTCCCGAACTAGCGGAGGGATACAATGAGCAGTTCTTC; CDR3aa: CASSPELAEGYNEQFF
abundance: once; d_gene: TRBD2; j_gene: TRBJ2-1; len: 15; v_gene: TRBV24-1; CDR3nt: TGTGCCACCAGTGATTTCCCTAGCGGGAGAGATGAGCAGTTCTTC; CDR3aa: CATSDFPSGRDEQFF
abundance: .; d_gene: .; j_gene: TRBJ1-5; len: 14; v_gene: TRBV10-3; CDR3nt: TGTGCCATCAGTGACAAGGGGCTGGATCAGCCCCAGCATTTT; CDR3aa: CAISDKGLDQPQHF
abundance: .; d_gene: .; j_gene: TRBJ1-1; len: 13; v_gene: TRBV6-6; CDR3nt: TGTGCCAGCAGTTACGTGGGACACCAAAAAGCTTTCTTT; CDR3aa: CASSYVGHQKAFF
abundance: .; d_gene: TRBD1; j_gene: TRBJ2-1; len: 14; v_gene: TRBV28; CDR3nt: TGTGCCAGCAGTAACAGGGGGCGCTTAAATGAGCAGTTCTTC; CDR3aa: CASSNRGRLNEQFF
abundance: .; d_gene: .; j_gene: TRBJ2-3; len: 14; v_gene: TRBV20-1; CDR3nt: TGCAGTGCTAGTCAGTGGAGCAGCACAGATACGCAGTATTTT; CDR3aa: CSASQWSSTDTQYF
abundance: .; d_gene: TRBD1; j_gene: TRBJ1-3; len: 15; v_gene: TRBV28; CDR3nt: TGTGCCAGCAGTTTGACAGGGGCTAGCGGAAACACCATATATTTT; CDR3aa: CASSLTGASGNTIYF
abundance: .; d_gene: TRBD1; j_gene: TRBJ1-4; len: 18; v_gene: TRBV27; CDR3nt: TGTGCCAGCAGTTACCGGACAGGGGATTTAAGAACTAATGAAAAACTGTTTTTT; CDR3aa: CASSYRTGDLRTNEKLFF
abundance: .; d_gene: TRBD1; j_gene: TRBJ1-3; len: 16; v_gene: TRBV7-2; CDR3nt: TGTGCCAGCAGCGTACAACAGGGGGTAGCTGGAAACACCATATATTTT; CDR3aa: CASSVQQGVAGNTIYF
abundance: once; d_gene: TRBD2; j_gene: TRBJ2-2; len: 16; v_gene: TRBV19; CDR3nt: TGTGCCAGTAGTATCGGGGCGTCTAGCGGGAACGGGGAGCTGTTTTTT; CDR3aa: CASSIGASSGNGELFF
abundance: .; d_gene: .; j_gene: TRBJ1-5; len: 15; v_gene: TRBV13; CDR3nt: TGTGCCAGCAGCTTAGGGTTTCCGGGTTCCCAGCCCCAGCATTTT; CDR3aa: CASSLGFPGSQPQHF
abundance: .; d_gene: TRBD2; j_gene: TRBJ2-3; len: 16; v_gene: TRBV15; CDR3nt: TGTGCCACCAGCAAACGACTAGCGGGAGGTCCAGATACGCAGTATTTT; CDR3aa: CATSKRLAGGPDTQYF
abundance: .; d_gene: TRBD1; j_gene: TRBJ2-6; len: 17; v_gene: TRBV19; CDR3nt: TGTGCCAGTAGTATGCGACAGGGGGCAAGTGGGGCCAACGTCCTGACTTTC; CDR3aa: CASSMRQGASGANVLTF
abundance: .; d_gene: .; j_gene: TRBJ2-5; len: 15; v_gene: TRBV27; CDR3nt: TGTGCCAGTAAGCGCAACAGGGTGTACCAAGAGACCCAGTACTTC; CDR3aa: CASKRNRVYQETQYF
abundance: .; d_gene: .; j_gene: TRBJ2-3; len: 16; v_gene: TRBV5-4; CDR3nt: TGTGCCAGCAGCCCCCGAACAATCCCCGGCACAGATACGCAGTATTTT; CDR3aa: CASSPRTIPGTDTQYF
abundance: .; d_gene: .; j_gene: TRBJ2-1; len: 13; v_gene: TRBV6-2/TRBV6-3; CDR3nt: TGTGCCAGCAGTCTCGACACTTACAATGAGCAGTTCTTC; CDR3aa: CASSLDTYNEQFF